This T cell receptor (beta chain) was retrieved from a study of response to subunit inactivated influenza vaccine. Trimming removed 4 bases from V and 2 bases from J; junction bases left unmatched: 5. CDR1 and CDR2 (germline): SGHRS, YFSETQ. The CDR3 runs to 15 residues. With regard to this clonotype: Its antigen is currently unknown.

One entry per CDR3 protein results from TCRdb running MiXCR on the RT-PCR reads. The table includes about 650,000 distinct CDR3 sequences, approximately 14% detected once. General study findings and limits: Researchers suggested that each seasonal influenza vaccination recruits few new T cells.

This clonotype was obtained from a man over 45 who received an inactivated influenza vaccine. This material consisted of PBMCs from blood, taken less than 13 days after vaccination. The rearrangement joins TRBV5-1 to TRBJ2-5; 10 bases fit TRBD1. The CDR3 sequence is CASSGGTGAQETQYF. The CDR3 nucleotides read TGCGCCAGCAGCGGGGGGACAGGGGCTCAAGAGACCCAGTACTTC.